This T cell receptor beta chain is drawn from a study of CD8+ T cells in alopecia areata. The count of this clone is one. Stated treatment: oral pan-JAK inhibitor, 5-10 mg twice daily. Germline CDR1 is SGHAT and CDR2 is FQDESV (reference sequence). CDR3 length: 17 amino acids. Trimming removed 5 bases at V and 0 bases at J, with 14 bases between. RNA was isolated and reverse transcribed to cDNA, the sequencing template. TCRdb keeps only in-frame clones here, not all; method: immunoSEQ multiplex PCR. The sample consists of some 180,000 clones, about 51% of them appearing once. The chain combines TRBV11-1 with TRBJ2-6; TRBD1 might be the D (5 bases). The sequenced sample was CD8+ T cells sorted from blood, obtained at roughly week 52, from a patient treated with tofacitinib. This TCR was recovered from a human donor with alopecia areata. The CDR3 DNA follows: TGTGCCAGCAGCCCGAGGTTCCAGGGCTCTGGGGCCAACGTCCTGACTTTC. Its translation: CASSPRFQGSGANVLTF.